The present T cell receptor beta chain was sequenced within a study of blood T cell repertoires in COVID-19. With 2 bases removed from V and 3 bases from J, the gap between germline ends came to 13 bases. This CDR3 is built from 15 residues. Germline V lookup: CDR1 SGHTA, CDR2 FQGTGA. The method was immunoSEQ multiplex PCR; TCRdb's version includes in-frame clones alone and lacks a portion of them. The data hold more than 200,000 clones, with nearly 90% observed a single time. The sample was peripheral blood. V and J are TRBV7-3 and TRBJ2-5, with D possibly matching TRBD2 (6 bases). The TCR originated in a man younger than 35 with active or convalescent COVID-19. CDR3 sequence: CASSLAGSGEETQYF. In DNA form, the CDR3 reads TGTGCCAGCAGCTTAGCTGGCTCGGGGGAAGAGACCCAGTACTTC.